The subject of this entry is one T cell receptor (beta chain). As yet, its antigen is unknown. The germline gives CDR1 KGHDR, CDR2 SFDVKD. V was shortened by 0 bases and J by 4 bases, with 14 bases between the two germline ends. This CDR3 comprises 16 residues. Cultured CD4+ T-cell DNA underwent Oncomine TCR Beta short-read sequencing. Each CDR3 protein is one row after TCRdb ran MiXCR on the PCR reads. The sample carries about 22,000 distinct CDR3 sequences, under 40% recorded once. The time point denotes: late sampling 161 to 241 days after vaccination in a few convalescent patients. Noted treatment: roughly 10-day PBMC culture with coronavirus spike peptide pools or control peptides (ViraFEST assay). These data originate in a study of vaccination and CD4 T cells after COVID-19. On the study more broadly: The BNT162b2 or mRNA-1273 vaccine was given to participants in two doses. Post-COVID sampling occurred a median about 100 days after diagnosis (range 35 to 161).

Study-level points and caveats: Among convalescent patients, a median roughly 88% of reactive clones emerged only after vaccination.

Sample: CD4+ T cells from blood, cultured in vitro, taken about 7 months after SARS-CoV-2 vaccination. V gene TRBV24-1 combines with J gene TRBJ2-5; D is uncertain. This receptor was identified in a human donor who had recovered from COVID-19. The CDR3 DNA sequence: TGTGCCACCAGTGATTTGCAGTGGGGTGGCGGAGAGACCCAGTACTTC. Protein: CATSDLQWGGGETQYF.